This TCR beta chain was identified during a study of T cells in Graves' hyperthyroidism and ophthalmopathy. About the research overall: Staff took peripheral blood when the initial diagnosis was made, before any treatment began.

In the ophthalmopathy cohort, Clinical Activity Score was at least 3, NOSPECS grade at least 4, and duration under 3 months. RNA transcripts gave rise to amplified TCR beta CDR3 regions. HTBI primers drove first-round RT-PCR of the TCR CDR3. Using its own MiXCR run on the multiplex PCR reads, TCRdb lists one record per CDR3 protein. Altogether hundreds of thousands of distinct CDR3 sequences are present, about 16% being singletons, with the ten largest covering around 20%. Between the trimmed V and J ends, which lost 2 bases and 9 bases, there was a span of 11 bases. The CDR3 is 12 amino acids. Germline-derived CDR1 and CDR2 are WNHNN and SYGVQD (reference sequence).

The clonotype originates from a woman aged 55-69 years with Graves' ophthalmopathy. The chain links TRBV10-1 to TRBJ2-7; tentative D call: TRBD2 (6 bases). Sequenced sample: blood. CDR3 DNA sequence: TGCGCCAGCAGTGAGCCCGGAGGGGTGCAGTACTTC. Its protein is CASSEPGGVQYF.